The subject of this entry is one T cell receptor (beta chain). This sample is part of a study of T cells in narcolepsy. Here immunoSEQ multiplex PCR was the method, and the copy in TCRdb shows in-frame clones only, minus some. This table holds tens of thousands of clones, around 88% found once. The receptor's source is a human donor with narcolepsy. Sequencing input: CD45RA- memory CD4+ T cells from PBMCs.

Here the CDR3 DNA reads TGTGCCAGTAGTCCTCTCCGGACTAGCGGGGGGGCAACAGATACGCAGTATTTT. As protein: CASSPLRTSGGATDTQYF. The chain has TRBV19 and TRBJ2-3, with 15 bases that match TRBD2. The CDR3 loop spans 18 amino acids. The trim removed 5 bases at V and 3 bases at J, leaving 9 bases unmatched. From germline, CDR1 is LNHDA and CDR2 SQIVND (reference sequence).